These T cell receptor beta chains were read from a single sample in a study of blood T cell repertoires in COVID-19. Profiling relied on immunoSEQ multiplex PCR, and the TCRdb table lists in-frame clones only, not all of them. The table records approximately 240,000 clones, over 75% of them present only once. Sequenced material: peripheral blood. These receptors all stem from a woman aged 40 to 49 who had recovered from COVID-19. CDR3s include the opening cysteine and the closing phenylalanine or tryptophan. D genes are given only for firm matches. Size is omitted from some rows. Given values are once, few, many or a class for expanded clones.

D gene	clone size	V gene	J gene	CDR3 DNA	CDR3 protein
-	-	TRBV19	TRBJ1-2	TGTGCCAGTAGTATAGATAGGGGGAACTATGGCTACACCTTC	CASSIDRGNYGYTF
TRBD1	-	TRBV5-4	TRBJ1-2	TGTGCCAGCAGCTCCGACAGGGGAGAAGCCTTC	CASSSDRGEAF
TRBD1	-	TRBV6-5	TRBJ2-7	TGTGCCAGCCGGGATGGGGACAGCCCCTACGAGCAGTACTTC	CASRDGDSPYEQYF
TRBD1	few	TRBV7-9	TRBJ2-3	TGTGCCAGCAGCTTAGTCCAGGGGGACACAGATACGCAGTATTTT	CASSLVQGDTDTQYF
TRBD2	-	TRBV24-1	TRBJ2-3	TGTGCCACCAGTGATACCGGGGGGGGCACAGATACGCAGTATTTT	CATSDTGGGTDTQYF
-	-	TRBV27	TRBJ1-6	TGTGCCAGCAGTTTTTTGGACATGGCGAATTCACCCCTCCACTTT	CASSFLDMANSPLHF
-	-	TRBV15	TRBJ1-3	TGTGCCACCAGCAGCACAGAATTAGTCTCTGGAAACACCATATATTTT	CATSSTELVSGNTIYF
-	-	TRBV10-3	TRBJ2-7	TGTGCCATCAGTGACCCCGGGGTAGTGTCCTACGAGCAGTACTTC	CAISDPGVVSYEQYF
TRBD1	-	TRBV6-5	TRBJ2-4	TGTGCCAGCAGTTCGACAGGGATGGCCAAAAACATTCAGTACTTC	CASSSTGMAKNIQYF
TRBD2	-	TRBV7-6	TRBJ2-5	TGTGCCAGCAGCTTATCTCCCGGGGGTGCGCGGGGGGGCCGGGAGACCCAGTACTTC	CASSLSPGGARGGRETQYF
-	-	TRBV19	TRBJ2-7	TGTGCCAGTAGGGAGGCGGGGACCTCCTACGAGCAGTACTTC	CASREAGTSYEQYF
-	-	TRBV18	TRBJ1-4	TGTGCCAGCTCAACAGGCGACGGGGGTAATGAAAAACTGTTTTTT	CASSTGDGGNEKLFF
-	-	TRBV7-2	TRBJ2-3	TGTGCCAGCAGCTTAGAGATCGGCGGGGGCCGGGCAGATACGCAGTATTTT	CASSLEIGGGRADTQYF
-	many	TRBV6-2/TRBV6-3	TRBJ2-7	TGTGCCAGCAGTTCCCAGGGAACCCATTACGAGCAGTACTTC	CASSSQGTHYEQYF
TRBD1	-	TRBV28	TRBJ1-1	TGTGCCAGCAGTTTAGGAGAGAGGGGGCGCACTGAAGCTTTCTTT	CASSLGERGRTEAFF
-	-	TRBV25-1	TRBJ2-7	TGTGCCAGCAGTGAATTCCGTCAGCAGTACTTC	CASSEFRQQYF
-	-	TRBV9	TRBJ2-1	TGTGCCAGCAGCGTAGTTTGGGGCGGTGAGCAGTTCTTC	CASSVVWGGEQFF
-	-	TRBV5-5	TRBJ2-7	TGTGCCAGCAGCTCAGATAGACCGGGACGGGAGTTGTACGAGCAGTACTTC	CASSSDRPGRELYEQYF
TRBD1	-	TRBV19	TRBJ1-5	TGTGCCAGTAACCCCGGGACAGGGCATCAGCCCCAGCATTTT	CASNPGTGHQPQHF
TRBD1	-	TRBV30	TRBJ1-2	TGTGCCTGGGCTCAGGGGGGTGGCTACACCTTC	CAWAQGGGYTF
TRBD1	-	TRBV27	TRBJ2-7	TGTGCCAGTAGGACGTCCGGGCAGGGGGCGCAGTGGTACTTC	CASRTSGQGAQWYF
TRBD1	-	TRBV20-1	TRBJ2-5	TGCAGTGCTAGTCAATGGGACAGACACCAAGAGACCCAGTACTTC	CSASQWDRHQETQYF
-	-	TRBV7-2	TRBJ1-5	TGTGCCAGCAGCTTAGTCAGTAGCAATCAGCCCCAGCATTTT	CASSLVSSNQPQHF
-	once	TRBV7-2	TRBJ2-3	TGTGCCAGCAGCTTAGGCGGGGTTTACACAGATACGCAGTATTTT	CASSLGGVYTDTQYF
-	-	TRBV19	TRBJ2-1	TGTGCCAGTAGCTTTTCGGAGCGGGCGGGTGAGCAGTTCTTC	CASSFSERAGEQFF
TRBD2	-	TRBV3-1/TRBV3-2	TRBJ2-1	TGTGCCAGCAGCCAAGATTGGGGACTAGCGGGCAGCAATGAGCAGTTCTTC	CASSQDWGLAGSNEQFF
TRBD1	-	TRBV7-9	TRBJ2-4	TGTGCCAGCAGCCCCCGGACAGGGAGGAACATTCAGTACTTC	CASSPRTGRNIQYF
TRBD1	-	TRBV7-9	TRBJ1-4	TGTGCCAGCAGCGGAGGGACAGGGAGTTATGAAAAACTGTTTTTT	CASSGGTGSYEKLFF
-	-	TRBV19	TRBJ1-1	TGTGCCAGTAGTACGAGGTTGGAAGCTTTCTTT	CASSTRLEAFF
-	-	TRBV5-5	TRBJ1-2	TGTGCCAGCAGCTTTCATCTAGATATAAACTATGGCTACACCTTC	CASSFHLDINYGYTF
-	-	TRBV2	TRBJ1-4	TGTGCCACGTACAGGGAAGGGGCAACTAATGAAAAACTGTTTTTT	CATYREGATNEKLFF
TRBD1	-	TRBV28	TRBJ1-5	TGTGCCAGCAGTTTGGGACAGGGCAATCAGCCCCAGCATTTT	CASSLGQGNQPQHF
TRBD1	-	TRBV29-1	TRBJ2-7	TGCAGCGTTGAAGTACAGGGGACCCACGACGAGCAGTACTTC	CSVEVQGTHDEQYF
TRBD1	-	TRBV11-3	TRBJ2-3	TGTGCCAGCAGCCCGGGACAGGGGGCGGATACGCAGTATTTT	CASSPGQGADTQYF
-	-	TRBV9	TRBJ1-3	TGTGCCAGCAGCGTAGGACAGGCCAAGGGCGCTGGAAACACCATATATTTT	CASSVGQAKGAGNTIYF
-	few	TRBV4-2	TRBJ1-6	TGTGCCAGCAGCCAAGACCCCCGGCGCGGCGTCGCGCCCCTCCACTTT	CASSQDPRRGVAPLHF
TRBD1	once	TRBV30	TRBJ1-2	TGTGCCTGGAAGGGGACAGGGGGCGGTTGGGGCTACACCTTC	CAWKGTGGGWGYTF
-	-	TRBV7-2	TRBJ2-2	TGTGCCAGCAGCATCTTCTGGGGTAGCGGGAACACCGGGGAGCTGTTTTTT	CASSIFWGSGNTGELFF
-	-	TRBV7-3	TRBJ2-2	TGTGCCAGCAGCTTTCAGGGTACCGGGGAGCTGTTTTTT	CASSFQGTGELFF
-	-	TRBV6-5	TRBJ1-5	TGTGCCAGCAGATCCTATAGCAATCAGCCCCAGCATTTT	CASRSYSNQPQHF
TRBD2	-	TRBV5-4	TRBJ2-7	TGTGCCAGCAGCTTGCCCGGGACTAGCGGGACAAAGTACTTC	CASSLPGTSGTKYF
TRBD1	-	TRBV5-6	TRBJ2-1	TGTGCCAGCAGACGGACAGGGGACCCCAATGAGCAGTTCTTC	CASRRTGDPNEQFF
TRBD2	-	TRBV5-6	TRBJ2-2	TGTGCCAGCAGCTTACGGACTAGCGGGAGCCTCCTATTCACCGGGGAGCTGTTTTTT	CASSLRTSGSLLFTGELFF
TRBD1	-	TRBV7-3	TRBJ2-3	TGTGCCAGCAGCGGGGACAGGGGGAGAGATACGCAGTATTTT	CASSGDRGRDTQYF
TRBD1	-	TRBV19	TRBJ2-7	TGTGCCAGTAGTGCAGCCGGGACAGGGGCTTACGAGCAGTACTTC	CASSAAGTGAYEQYF
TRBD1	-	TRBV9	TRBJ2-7	TGTGCCAGCAGCGTAGCAGGACAGGGGACGGAGGAGCAGTACTTC	CASSVAGQGTEEQYF
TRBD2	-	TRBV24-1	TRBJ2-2	TGTGCCACCAGTGAACCACTAGCGGGGGGGCCTCGGACCGGGGAGCTGTTTTTT	CATSEPLAGGPRTGELFF
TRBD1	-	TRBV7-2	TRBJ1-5	TGTGCCAGCAGCTTAGGTACAGGGGTCAATCAGCCCCAGCATTTT	CASSLGTGVNQPQHF
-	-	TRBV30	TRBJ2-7	TGTGCCTGGAGTGTGGGAGGTAGCTCCTACGAGCAGTACTTC	CAWSVGGSSYEQYF
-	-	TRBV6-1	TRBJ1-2	TGTGCCAGCAGTGAAGCGCGGGGAGGAGGGGCTCTTAACTATGGCTACACCTTC	CASSEARGGGALNYGYTF